The source of this TCR beta chain is a study of Graves' ophthalmopathy and Graves' hyperthyroidism. Study-wide results and caveats: With about 86% sensitivity and approximately 80% specificity, a 13-signature model separated ophthalmopathy from stable hyperthyroidism.

This clonotype came up many times. Its target is unknown. Investigators amplified TCR beta CDR3 regions from RNA transcripts. After a first-round RT-PCR with HTBI primers, a second-round multiplex PCR was run. TCRdb re-called the multiplex PCR reads with MiXCR, one entry per CDR3 protein. The table includes some 520,000 distinct CDR3 sequences, under 15% detected once. Germline V gene lookup returns CDR1 MNHNS and CDR2 SASEGT. This CDR3 has 14 amino acids. V shed 8 bases, J shed 2 bases, and the junction held 9 bases outside the gene matches. Clinical symptoms, serum thyroxine, TRAb, thyroid ultrasound and orbital computed tomography were relied on for diagnosis. PBMCs stemmed from 9 to 10 ml of fresh peripheral blood.

Input material: blood. The TCR originated in a young woman with Graves' ophthalmopathy. This chain connects TRBV6-1 to TRBJ2-7; 7 bases are shared with TRBD2. CDR3 bases: TGTGCCAGCTTCGGGGGAGGGCGGACCTACGAGCAGTACTTC. This gives the protein CASFGGGRTYEQYF.